This T cell receptor (beta chain) is from a study of regulatory T cells in long-lasting Graves disease. Construction of the TCR beta libraries employed iRepertoire HTBI primers in conjunction with Arm-PCR of CDR3 regions. Per the authors' pipeline: Overall, samples carried more than 55 TRBV and 14 TRBJ segments. MiXCR was run by TCRdb on the multiplex PCR reads, yielding one entry per CDR3 protein. These V and J calls derive from TCRdb rather than the authors' analysis. The sample has roughly 520,000 distinct CDR3 sequences, around 13% seen once. From germline, CDR1 is MNHEY and CDR2 SMNVEV (reference sequence). V lost 6 bases, J lost 11 bases, and 21 bases stayed unmatched. CDR3 length equals 18 residues. The sample's time point: newly diagnosed GD, antithyroid drugs for less than 3 months. PBMCs provided the RNA from which the TCR library was made. Points on this clonotype: The antigen remains unidentified. A far larger clone is one base from this, pointing to a likely read error.

Points from the study as a whole: Segments TRBV28, TRBJ1-2 and TRBJ2-5 showed preferential usage in persistent disease.

The data also belong to a second study, concerning T cells in Graves' hyperthyroidism and ophthalmopathy. That paper adds: Orbital computed tomography, thyroid ultrasound, serum thyroxine and TRAb, and clinical symptoms together informed the diagnoses. Before onset, by a median of approximately 5.9 months, the model predicted ophthalmopathy.

This receptor was taken from a woman in her 30s with Graves disease. The chain recombines TRBV27 with TRBJ2-5; 13 bases are a match to TRBD2. The sample in question was peripheral blood mononuclear cells (PBMCs), obtained at new diagnosis, from a patient treated with antithyroid drugs. DNA for the CDR3: TGTGCCAGCAGATCGGGACTAGCGGGACCTATCGCCTACAATGAGCAGTACTTC. The encoded protein is CASRSGLAGPIAYNEQYF.